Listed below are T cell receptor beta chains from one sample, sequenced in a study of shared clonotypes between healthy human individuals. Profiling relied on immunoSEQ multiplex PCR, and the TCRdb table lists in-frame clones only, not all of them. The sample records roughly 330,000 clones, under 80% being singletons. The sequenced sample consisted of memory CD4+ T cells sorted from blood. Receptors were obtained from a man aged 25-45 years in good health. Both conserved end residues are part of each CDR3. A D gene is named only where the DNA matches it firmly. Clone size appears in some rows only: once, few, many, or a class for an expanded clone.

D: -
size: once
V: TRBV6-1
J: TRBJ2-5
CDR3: CASRWTADQETQYF
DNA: TGTGCCAGCAGATGGACAGCGGATCAAGAGACCCAGTACTTC

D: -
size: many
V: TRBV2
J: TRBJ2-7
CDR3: CASFVGDEQYF
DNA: TGTGCCAGCTTCGTAGGAGACGAGCAGTACTTC

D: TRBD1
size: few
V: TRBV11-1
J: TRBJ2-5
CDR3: CASSLRLGQTVETQYF
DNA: TGTGCCAGCAGCTTACGGCTGGGACAGACCGTAGAGACCCAGTACTTC

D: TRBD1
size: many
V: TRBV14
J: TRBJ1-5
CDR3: CASSQAGTGSNQPQHF
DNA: TGTGCCAGCAGCCAAGCAGGGACAGGAAGCAATCAGCCCCAGCATTTT

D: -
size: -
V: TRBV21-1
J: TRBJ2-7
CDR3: CASSRMGAHPSYEQYF
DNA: TGTGCCAGCAGCAGGATGGGGGCCCACCCCTCCTACGAGCAGTACTTC

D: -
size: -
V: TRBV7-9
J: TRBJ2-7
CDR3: CASSSPGREQYF
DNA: TGTGCCAGCAGCTCCCCGGGGAGGGAGCAGTACTTC

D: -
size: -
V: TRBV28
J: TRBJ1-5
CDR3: CASSLKGFREPQHF
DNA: TGTGCCAGCAGTTTAAAGGGGTTTCGAGAGCCCCAGCATTTT

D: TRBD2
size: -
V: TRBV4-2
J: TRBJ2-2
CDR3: CASSQDQLAGARGTGELFF
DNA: TGTGCCAGCAGCCAAGATCAGCTAGCGGGTGCTCGGGGCACCGGGGAGCTGTTTTTT

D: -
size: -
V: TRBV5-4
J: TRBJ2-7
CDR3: CASSLAGFGEQYF
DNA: TGTGCCAGCAGCTTGGCAGGGTTTGGGGAGCAGTACTTC

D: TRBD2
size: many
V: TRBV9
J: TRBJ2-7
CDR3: CASSVGTSGMEYF
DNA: TGTGCCAGCAGCGTAGGGACTAGCGGGATGGAGTACTTC

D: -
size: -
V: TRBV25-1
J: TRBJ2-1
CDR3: CASSEWGENEQFF
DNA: TGTGCCAGCAGTGAATGGGGGGAAAATGAGCAGTTCTTC

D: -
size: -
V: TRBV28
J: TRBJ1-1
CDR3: CASSLYATEAFF
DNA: TGTGCCAGCAGTTTATATGCCACTGAAGCTTTCTTT

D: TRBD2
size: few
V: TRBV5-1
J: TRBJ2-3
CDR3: CASSPRGGSTDTQYF
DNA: TGCGCCAGCAGCCCCCGGGGGGGTAGCACAGATACGCAGTATTTT

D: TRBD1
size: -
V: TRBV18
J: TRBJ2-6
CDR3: CASSPYRGPGSGANVLTF
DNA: TGTGCCAGCTCGCCGTACAGGGGCCCAGGCTCTGGGGCCAACGTCCTGACTTTC

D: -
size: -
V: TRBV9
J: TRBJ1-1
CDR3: CASSVDVRVGTEAFF
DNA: TGTGCCAGCAGCGTAGACGTCAGGGTGGGCACTGAAGCTTTCTTT